A selection of T cell receptor beta chains follows, all from one sample in a study of T cell responses to AZD1222 COVID-19 vaccine. Produced via immunoSEQ multiplex PCR; TCRdb's table is partial and in-frame only. This table has approximately 67,000 clones, about nine tenths appearing once. The sequencing used peripheral blood, collected on day 0 of AZD1222 vaccination. The receptors shown here come from an adult in good health. Both conserved end residues are part of each CDR3. D genes are given only for firm matches. A row's size may be missing; if present it is once, few, many or a size class.

V	D	size	J	CDR3	DNA
TRBV5-4	TRBD1	-	TRBJ2-2	CASSPDRANTGELFF	TGTGCCAGCAGCCCCGACAGGGCCAACACCGGGGAGCTGTTTTTT
TRBV27	-	-	TRBJ2-3	CASSLQGGQDTQYF	TGTGCCAGCAGTTTACAGGGGGGCCAGGATACGCAGTATTTT
TRBV5-1	TRBD1	-	TRBJ1-6	CASSLGPGQGASPLHF	TGCGCCAGCAGCCTAGGTCCGGGACAGGGCGCATCACCCCTCCACTTT
TRBV4-3	-	-	TRBJ1-1	CASSQGTFGSVNTEAFF	TGCGCCAGCAGCCAAGGAACATTTGGGTCAGTGAACACTGAAGCTTTCTTT
TRBV27	-	-	TRBJ1-6	CASSRLYRVHSPLHF	TGTGCCAGCAGCCGCCTCTACAGGGTTCATTCACCCCTCCACTTT
TRBV19	TRBD1	-	TRBJ2-5	CASGQGRETQYF	TGTGCCAGCGGACAGGGGAGGGAGACCCAGTACTTC
TRBV27	TRBD1	few	TRBJ2-7	CASRDRGRSYEQYF	TGTGCCAGCAGAGACAGGGGTAGGTCCTACGAGCAGTACTTC
TRBV9	-	-	TRBJ1-2	CASSVEPQAVYGYTF	TGTGCCAGCAGCGTAGAACCCCAGGCGGTATATGGCTACACCTTC
TRBV7-9	-	-	TRBJ1-1	CASSLAGGPNTEAFF	TGTGCCAGCAGCTTAGCTGGGGGACCAAACACTGAAGCTTTCTTT
TRBV6-6	TRBD1	many	TRBJ2-7	CASSPPGTGQNEQYF	TGTGCCAGCAGTCCCCCCGGGACAGGGCAGAACGAGCAGTACTTC
TRBV3-1/TRBV3-2	-	-	TRBJ1-1	CASSQYGGGAFF	TGTGCCAGCAGCCAATATGGGGGTGGAGCTTTCTTT
TRBV7-2	-	-	TRBJ1-1	CASSLSAGPLEAFF	TGTGCCAGCAGCTTATCGGCGGGGCCCCTTGAAGCTTTCTTT
TRBV29-1	TRBD1	-	TRBJ1-1	CSADRGTEAFF	TGCAGCGCTGACAGGGGGACTGAAGCTTTCTTT
TRBV5-6	-	-	TRBJ2-2	CASSLGSENTGELFF	TGTGCCAGCAGCCTCGGGTCCGAAAACACCGGGGAGCTGTTTTTT
TRBV7-2	-	once	TRBJ2-7	CASSLQLKSSYEQYF	TGTGCCAGCAGCTTACAATTAAAAAGCTCCTACGAGCAGTACTTC
TRBV7-2	-	-	TRBJ2-5	CASSPVYQETQYF	TGTGCCAGCAGTCCAGTGTACCAAGAGACCCAGTACTTC
TRBV5-1	TRBD1	few	TRBJ1-4	CASSEQGAYEKLFF	TGCGCCAGCAGCGAACAGGGGGCCTATGAAAAACTGTTTTTT
TRBV27	TRBD1	-	TRBJ2-1	CASSSIRDRAQNEQFF	TGTGCCAGCAGTTCAATCCGGGACAGGGCCCAAAATGAGCAGTTCTTC
TRBV6-2/TRBV6-3	TRBD1	once	TRBJ1-5	CASSRQGQGSNQPQHF	TGTGCCAGCAGCCGCCAGGGACAGGGTTCGAATCAGCCCCAGCATTTT
TRBV2	-	-	TRBJ1-3	CASSVSGDTGNTIYF	TGTGCCAGCAGTGTTTCAGGGGACACTGGAAACACCATATATTTT
TRBV11-2	-	-	TRBJ2-5	CASSTDIRKETQYF	TGTGCCAGCAGCACGGACATACGTAAGGAGACCCAGTACTTC
TRBV11-1	-	-	TRBJ1-4	CASSPSLRGNEKLFF	TGTGCCAGCAGCCCCTCCCTACGGGGTAATGAAAAACTGTTTTTT
TRBV19	-	once	TRBJ2-2	CASTFGAGNTGELFF	TGTGCCAGTACCTTCGGGGCAGGGAACACCGGGGAGCTGTTTTTT
TRBV10-1	-	once	TRBJ2-5	CASSESTTNEETQYF	TGCGCCAGCAGTGAGTCTACTACCAACGAAGAGACCCAGTACTTC
TRBV2	-	-	TRBJ1-1	CASSTSRGGITEAFF	TGTGCCAGCAGCACCTCCCGCGGGGGGATAACTGAAGCTTTCTTT
TRBV9	-	-	TRBJ2-1	CASSVAAGGFYNEQFF	TGTGCCAGCAGCGTAGCGGCAGGGGGGTTCTACAATGAGCAGTTCTTC
TRBV20-1	-	-	TRBJ2-7	CSAPRADEQYF	TGCAGTGCTCCCCGGGCCGATGAGCAGTACTTC
TRBV24-1	-	-	TRBJ1-5	CATSDPAIGSNQPQHF	TGTGCCACCAGTGATCCGGCGATTGGTAGCAATCAGCCCCAGCATTTT
TRBV5-4	TRBD1	-	TRBJ2-1	CASSQLPGQGRDEQFF	TGTGCCAGCAGCCAATTACCGGGACAGGGTAGAGATGAGCAGTTCTTC
TRBV7-2	-	-	TRBJ1-1	CASSLVVNTEAFF	TGTGCCAGCAGCTTAGTAGTGAACACTGAAGCTTTCTTT
TRBV7-2	-	-	TRBJ2-7	CASSLLAYEQYF	TGTGCCAGCAGCTTACTAGCCTACGAGCAGTACTTC
TRBV29-1	TRBD1	-	TRBJ2-3	CSVFGSDRGRVDTQYF	TGCAGCGTTTTTGGTTCGGACAGGGGGCGCGTAGATACGCAGTATTTT
TRBV27	-	-	TRBJ1-5	CASNPIGGDQPQHF	TGTGCCAGCAACCCCATAGGAGGCGATCAGCCCCAGCATTTT
TRBV7-3	TRBD1	-	TRBJ2-3	CASSGFRDRGTDTQYF	TGTGCCAGCTCAGGGTTCCGGGACAGGGGCACAGATACGCAGTATTTT
TRBV18	-	-	TRBJ2-7	CASSLQDRFYEQYF	TGTGCCAGCTCACTTCAGGACAGATTCTACGAGCAGTACTTC
TRBV28	-	few	TRBJ1-6	CASSIGAEGSPLHF	TGTGCCAGCAGTATTGGGGCGGAGGGCTCACCCCTCCACTTT
TRBV18	-	-	TRBJ1-1	CASSPDSLTEAFF	TGTGCCAGCTCACCGGACAGCCTCACTGAAGCTTTCTTT